The 3 T cell receptor beta chains listed next were all sequenced from one sample in a study of cytomegalovirus exposure and HLA in healthy donors. The study ran its PCR with 60 Vbeta and 13 Jbeta primers. Only in-frame clones appear in the TCRdb table, and some are missing; sequencing was by immunoSEQ multiplex PCR. Among tens of thousands of clones, about four fifths were seen once, and the ten largest hold around 1.8%. Sequenced input: PBMCs. The receptor source for this set is a woman aged 30 to 39 in good health and CMV-seronegative.

This chain connects TRBV7-6 to TRBJ2-7; possibly TRBD2 for D (5 bases). The germline CDR1 and CDR2 sequences are SGHVS and FNYEAQ. The CDR3 sequence is 12 residues long. The germline V and J ends were trimmed by 10 bases and 0 bases, with 10 bases remaining between them. This chain's CDR3 is CANRRGSYEQYF. Written as DNA, the CDR3 is TGTGCCAACCGTCGGGGCTCCTACGAGCAGTACTTC.

The chain links TRBV2 to TRBJ2-7, with D hard to call. With 6 bases removed from V and 4 bases from J, the gap between germline ends came to 7 bases. Germline assignment: CDR1 SNHLY and CDR2 FYNNEI. The CDR3 loop spans 11 amino acids. The CDR3, as DNA: TGTGCCAGCAGGGCGGAATACGAGCAGTACTTC. Translating gives CASRAEYEQYF.

The chain links TRBV29-1 to TRBJ2-2, with 11 bases fitting TRBD2. There are 14 residues in the CDR3. The V gene end was trimmed by 7 bases and the J gene end by 4 bases; junction bases not matched to a gene: 5. From germline, CDR1 is SQVTM and CDR2 ANQGSEA. The CDR3: CSARLAGRTGELFF. DNA for the CDR3: TGCAGCGCCCGACTAGCGGGACGCACCGGGGAGCTGTTTTTT.